This is a list of T cell receptor beta chains from one sample in a study of beta chain features in type 1 diabetes. Some clones are missing from TCRdb's copy, which holds only in-frame ones; the method was immunoSEQ multiplex PCR. The table shows hundreds of thousands of clones, with over 13% occurring only once. Input material: naive CD4+ T cells from blood. Receptor source: a man younger than 35 with type 1 diabetes. The CDR3 runs from the conserved cysteine through the conserved F or W. Each record gives: D gene, clone size, V gene, J gene, CDR3 protein, CDR3 DNA. D genes are given only for firm matches. The size of a clone is reported for some rows only, either as once, few or many, or as a class for expanded clones.

.	few	TRBV6-6	TRBJ2-5	CASSWTLQETQYF	TGTGCCAGCAGTTGGACCCTGCAAGAGACCCAGTACTTC
TRBD1	few	TRBV6-6	TRBJ2-7	CASSDDRVVSEQYF	TGTGCCAGCAGTGACGACAGGGTAGTGAGCGAGCAGTACTTC
.	.	TRBV7-2	TRBJ2-5	CASSLSGDSGTQYF	TGTGCCAGCAGCTTATCGGGGGACTCGGGGACCCAGTACTTC
.	few	TRBV14	TRBJ2-7	CASSQVGNWYEQYF	TGTGCCAGCAGCCAAGTTGGCAACTGGTACGAGCAGTACTTC
.	.	TRBV21-1	TRBJ2-7	CASSKDCGGPPYEQYF	TGTGCCAGCAGCAAAGATTGTGGGGGACCACCTTACGAGCAGTACTTC
TRBD1	.	TRBV29-1	TRBJ1-2	CSVEAGGLVGYTF	TGCAGCGTTGAGGCAGGGGGCTTGGTCGGCTACACCTTC
.	.	TRBV21-1	TRBJ2-7	CASSKLDRDRVVYEQYF	TGTGCCAGCAGCAAATTGGACCGGGACAGGGTTGTCTACGAGCAGTACTTC
.	.	TRBV7-2	TRBJ2-7	CASSHGESPSYEQYF	TGTGCCAGCAGCCACGGCGAATCACCCTCCTACGAGCAGTACTTC
TRBD1	few	TRBV5-4	TRBJ2-3	CASTGQGTDTQYF	TGTGCCAGCACGGGACAGGGTACAGATACGCAGTATTTT
.	few	TRBV7-9	TRBJ2-4	CASSPLGGVGKNIQYF	TGTGCCAGCAGCCCCCTCGGGGGAGTTGGCAAAAACATTCAGTACTTC
.	few	TRBV23-1	TRBJ2-1	CASSQSGGQFF	TGCGCCAGCAGTCAATCTGGAGGGCAGTTCTTC
TRBD1	few	TRBV29-1	TRBJ1-5	CSVGQGGDQPQHF	TGCAGCGTCGGACAGGGAGGTGATCAGCCCCAGCATTTT
.	few	TRBV2	TRBJ2-5	CASSVAGALQETQYF	TGTGCCAGCAGTGTGGCAGGGGCCCTCCAAGAGACCCAGTACTTC
.	few	TRBV28	TRBJ1-2	CASSMTVHGYTF	TGTGCCAGCAGTATGACCGTTCATGGCTACACCTTC
.	.	TRBV7-9	TRBJ2-7	CASSLQGSTHEQYF	TGTGCCAGCAGCTTACAGGGGAGCACTCACGAGCAGTACTTC
.	.	TRBV9	TRBJ2-2	CASSVENTGELFF	TGTGCCAGCAGCGTCGAGAACACCGGGGAGCTGTTTTTT
.	few	TRBV5-6	TRBJ1-1	CASSLWLGSLNTEAFF	TGTGCCAGCAGCTTGTGGTTGGGCAGTCTGAACACTGAAGCTTTCTTT
TRBD1	.	TRBV7-2	TRBJ2-7	CASSRPPGGWNEQYF	TGTGCCAGCAGCCGCCCCCCAGGGGGCTGGAACGAGCAGTACTTC
.	.	TRBV4-3	TRBJ1-1	CASSQEENAEAFF	TGCGCCAGCAGCCAAGAAGAAAACGCTGAAGCTTTCTTT
.	.	TRBV7-7	TRBJ2-7	CASSLDVGSYEQYF	TGTGCTAGCAGCTTAGATGTAGGGTCCTACGAGCAGTACTTC
TRBD1	.	TRBV5-1	TRBJ2-5	CASSQDRFWETQYF	TGCGCCAGCAGCCAGGACAGGTTTTGGGAGACCCAGTACTTC
.	.	TRBV27	TRBJ2-5	CASGPGAKETQYF	TGTGCCAGCGGCCCAGGGGCGAAAGAGACCCAGTACTTC
.	.	TRBV2	TRBJ2-2	CASIAGTHTGELFF	TGTGCCAGCATCGCCGGGACGCACACCGGGGAGCTGTTTTTT
.	few	TRBV9	TRBJ2-7	CASSAGTRGDEQYF	TGTGCCAGCAGTGCCGGGACGAGGGGCGACGAGCAGTACTTC
TRBD2	few	TRBV19	TRBJ2-7	CASSLRTSDSYEQYF	TGTGCCAGTAGTCTTCGGACTAGCGACTCCTACGAGCAGTACTTC
.	.	TRBV5-1	TRBJ2-7	CASSLTAGGAYEQYF	TGCGCCAGCAGCCTAACGGCAGGGGGGGCCTACGAGCAGTACTTC
.	.	TRBV4-2	TRBJ2-6	CASSQVFALGSGANVLTF	TGTGCCAGCAGCCAGGTGTTTGCCCTAGGGTCTGGGGCCAACGTCCTGACTTTC
.	few	TRBV4-2	TRBJ1-5	CASSFSGGEPQHF	TGTGCCAGCAGCTTTTCGGGGGGGGAGCCCCAGCATTTT
TRBD1	few	TRBV6-1	TRBJ2-5	CASRGTGGQETQYF	TGTGCCAGCAGGGGGACAGGGGGGCAGGAGACCCAGTACTTC
.	few	TRBV5-6	TRBJ1-2	CASTREDGYTF	TGTGCCAGCACCAGGGAAGATGGCTACACCTTC
TRBD1	.	TRBV5-4	TRBJ2-7	CAIGDSGRYEQYF	TGTGCCATCGGGGACAGCGGCCGCTACGAGCAGTACTTC
TRBD1	few	TRBV5-1	TRBJ2-3	CASRSDRSTDTQYF	TGCGCCAGCAGGTCGGACAGGAGCACAGATACGCAGTATTTT
TRBD2	few	TRBV7-2	TRBJ2-1	CASSDLAALRYNEQFF	TGTGCCAGCAGCGACCTAGCGGCGCTGCGATACAATGAGCAGTTCTTC
.	.	TRBV9	TRBJ1-2	CASSVRAGLRGGYTF	TGTGCCAGCAGCGTACGGGCAGGCCTTAGGGGTGGCTACACCTTC
.	few	TRBV7-2	TRBJ2-7	CASSLRNREQYF	TGTGCCAGCAGCTTAAGGAACAGGGAGCAGTACTTC